This TCR beta chain originates from a study of shared clonotypes between healthy human individuals. On the study more broadly: Three plates were used per donor for CD4 naive, three for CD4 memory, two for CD8 naive and one for CD8 memory.

Findings of the study overall: The represented genetic and exposure-history diversity was limited by the small number of donors.

Each replicate PCR on the sorted subsets used 200 to 250 ng DNA (about 30,000 T cell genomes). Clones were sequenced by immunoSEQ multiplex PCR, and TCRdb holds only the in-frame ones, with some missing. Here the sample spans more than 500,000 clones, about 96% being singletons. Of note for this clone: Its antigen is as yet unknown. The sample carries other DNA sequences with the same CDR3.

This TCR was sampled from a woman aged 30 to 39 in good health. The sequencing sample was made of naive CD4+ T cells sorted from blood. Subset in this sample: CD45RA+ positively selected.

The CDR3: CASSLTSETQYF. The CDR3 region has the DNA TGCGCCAGCAGCTTGACGAGTGAGACCCAGTACTTC. The genes are TRBV5-1 and TRBJ2-5; no firm D call. Trimming shortened V by 1 base and J by 5 bases, and 6 bases separated the two germline ends. CDR3 size: 12 residues. Germline lookup yields CDR1 SGHRS and CDR2 YFSETQ.